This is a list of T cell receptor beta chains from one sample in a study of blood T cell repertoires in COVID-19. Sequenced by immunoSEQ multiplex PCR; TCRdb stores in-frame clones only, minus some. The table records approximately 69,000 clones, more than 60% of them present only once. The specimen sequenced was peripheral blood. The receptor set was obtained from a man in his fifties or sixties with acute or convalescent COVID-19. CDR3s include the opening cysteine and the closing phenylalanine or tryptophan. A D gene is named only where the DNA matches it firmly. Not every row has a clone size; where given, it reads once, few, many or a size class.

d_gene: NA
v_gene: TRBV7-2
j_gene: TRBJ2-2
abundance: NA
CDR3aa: CASSSGNTGELFF
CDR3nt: TGTGCCAGCAGTAGCGGTAACACCGGGGAGCTGTTTTTT

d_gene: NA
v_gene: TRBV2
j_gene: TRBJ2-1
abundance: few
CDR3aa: CASEARRGNEQFF
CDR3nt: TGTGCCAGCGAGGCTCGGCGAGGCAATGAGCAGTTCTTC

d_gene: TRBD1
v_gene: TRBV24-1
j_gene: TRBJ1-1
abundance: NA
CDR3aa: CATSDRGFTEAFF
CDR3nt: TGTGCCACCAGCGACAGGGGGTTCACTGAAGCTTTCTTT

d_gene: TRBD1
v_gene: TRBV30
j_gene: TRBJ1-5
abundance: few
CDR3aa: CAWGKGQGWQPQHF
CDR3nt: TGTGCCTGGGGCAAAGGACAGGGATGGCAGCCCCAGCATTTT

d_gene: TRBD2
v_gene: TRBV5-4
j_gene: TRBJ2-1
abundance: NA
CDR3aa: CASSLGLAGNEQFF
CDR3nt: TGTGCCAGCAGCCTCGGACTAGCGGGCAATGAGCAGTTCTTC

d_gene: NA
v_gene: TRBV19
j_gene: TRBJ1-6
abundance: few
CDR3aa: CASSIVSSYNSPLHF
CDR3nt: TGTGCCAGTAGTATAGTCAGCTCCTATAATTCACCCCTCCACTTT

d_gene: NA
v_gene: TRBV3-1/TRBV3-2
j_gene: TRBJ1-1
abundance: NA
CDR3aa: CASSLVDSEAFF
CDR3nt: TGTGCCAGCAGCCTTGTAGACTCTGAAGCTTTCTTT

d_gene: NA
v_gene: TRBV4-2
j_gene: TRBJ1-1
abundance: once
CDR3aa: CASSQEGRTEAFF
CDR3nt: TGTGCCAGCAGCCAAGAGGGGAGGACTGAAGCTTTCTTT

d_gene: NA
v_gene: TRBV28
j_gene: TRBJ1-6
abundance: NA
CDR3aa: CASSLKGLPLHF
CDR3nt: TGTGCCAGCAGTTTAAAGGGGTTACCCCTCCACTTT

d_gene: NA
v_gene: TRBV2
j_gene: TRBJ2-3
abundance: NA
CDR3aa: CASSEGLGTDTQYF
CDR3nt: TGTGCCAGCAGTGAGGGACTCGGCACAGATACGCAGTATTTT

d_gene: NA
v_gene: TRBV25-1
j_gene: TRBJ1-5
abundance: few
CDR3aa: CASSATDQPQHF
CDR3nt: TGTGCCAGCAGCGCGACAGATCAGCCCCAGCATTTT

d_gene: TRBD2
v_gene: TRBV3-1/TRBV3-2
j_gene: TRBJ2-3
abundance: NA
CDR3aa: CASSPRLAGFGTDTQYF
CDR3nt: TGTGCCAGCAGCCCTCGACTAGCGGGGTTTGGGACAGATACGCAGTATTTT

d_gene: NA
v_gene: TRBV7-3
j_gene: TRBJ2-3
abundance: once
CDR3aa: CASSLTLGTSSTDTQYF
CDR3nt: TGTGCCAGCAGCTTAACGTTGGGGACTTCTAGCACAGATACGCAGTATTTT

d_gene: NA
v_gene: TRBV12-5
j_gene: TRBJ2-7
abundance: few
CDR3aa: CASGDRPGQYF
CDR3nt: TGTGCTAGTGGTGACAGACCAGGACAGTACTTC

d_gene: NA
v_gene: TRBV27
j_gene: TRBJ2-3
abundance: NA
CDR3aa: CASSLTHRDTDTQYF
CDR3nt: TGTGCCAGCAGTCTTACCCACAGGGACACGGATACGCAGTATTTT

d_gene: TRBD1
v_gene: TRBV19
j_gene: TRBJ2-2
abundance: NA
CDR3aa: CASSPGTGGMNTGELFF
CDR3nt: TGTGCCAGTAGCCCCGGGACAGGGGGCATGAACACCGGGGAGCTGTTTTTT

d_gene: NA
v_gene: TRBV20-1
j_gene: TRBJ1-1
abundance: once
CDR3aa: CSASWGGKGTEAFF
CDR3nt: TGCAGTGCTAGTTGGGGCGGAAAGGGGACTGAAGCTTTCTTT

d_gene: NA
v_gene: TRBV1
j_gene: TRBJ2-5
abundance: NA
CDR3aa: CTSSQRVRSTSRETQYF
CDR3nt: TGCACCAGCAGCCAACGGGTTAGATCGACGTCCCGAGAGACCCAGTACTTC

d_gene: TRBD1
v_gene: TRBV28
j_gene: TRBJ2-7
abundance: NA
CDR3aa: CASSLTDRGEQYF
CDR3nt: TGTGCCAGCAGTTTGACGGACAGGGGCGAGCAGTACTTC

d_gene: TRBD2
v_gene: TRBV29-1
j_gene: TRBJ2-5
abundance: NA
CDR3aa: CSVRASGSHIQETQYF
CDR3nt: TGCAGCGTTAGGGCTAGCGGGTCACACATCCAAGAGACCCAGTACTTC

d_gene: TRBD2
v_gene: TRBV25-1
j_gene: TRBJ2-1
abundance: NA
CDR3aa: CASIRSGSLYEQFF
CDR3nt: TGTGCCAGCATTCGTAGCGGGAGCCTCTATGAGCAGTTCTTC

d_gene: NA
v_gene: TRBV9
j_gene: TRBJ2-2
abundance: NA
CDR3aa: CASSVAVRGRLYTGELFF
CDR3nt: TGTGCCAGCAGCGTAGCTGTGAGAGGGCGTTTGTACACCGGGGAGCTGTTTTTT

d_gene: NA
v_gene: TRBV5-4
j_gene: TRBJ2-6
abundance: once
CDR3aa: CASSLGAGGYVLTF
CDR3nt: TGTGCCAGCAGCCTGGGGGCAGGGGGGTACGTCCTGACTTTC

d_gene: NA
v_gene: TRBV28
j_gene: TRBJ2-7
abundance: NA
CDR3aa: CASSRLGAYEQYF
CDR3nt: TGTGCCAGCAGCCGTCTAGGAGCCTACGAGCAGTACTTC

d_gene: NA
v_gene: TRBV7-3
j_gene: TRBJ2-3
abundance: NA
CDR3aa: CASSFTGHSTDTQYF
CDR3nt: TGTGCCAGCAGCTTTACAGGGCATAGCACAGATACGCAGTATTTT

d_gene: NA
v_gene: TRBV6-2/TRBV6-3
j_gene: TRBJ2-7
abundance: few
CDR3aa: CASSPDRYRPYEQYF
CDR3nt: TGTGCCAGCAGTCCAGACAGGTATAGGCCCTACGAGCAGTACTTC

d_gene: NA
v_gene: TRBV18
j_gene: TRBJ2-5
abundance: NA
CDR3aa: CASRGSEETQYF
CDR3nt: TGTGCCAGCCGGGGTTCGGAGGAGACCCAGTACTTC

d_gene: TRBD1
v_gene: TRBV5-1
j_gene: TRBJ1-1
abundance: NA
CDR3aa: CASSLSRQGLMNTEAFF
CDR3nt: TGCGCCAGCAGCTTATCCCGACAGGGCCTCATGAACACTGAAGCTTTCTTT

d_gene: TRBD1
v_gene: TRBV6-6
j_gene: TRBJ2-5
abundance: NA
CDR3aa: CASKGQGYGRQETQYF
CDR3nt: TGTGCCAGCAAGGGACAGGGGTATGGAAGGCAAGAGACCCAGTACTTC

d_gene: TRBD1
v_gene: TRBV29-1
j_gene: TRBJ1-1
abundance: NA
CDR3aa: CSVEPQGGEAFF
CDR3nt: TGCAGCGTTGAACCCCAGGGGGGTGAAGCTTTCTTT

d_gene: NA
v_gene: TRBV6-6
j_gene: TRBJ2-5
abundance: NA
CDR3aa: CASSSEGAQETQYF
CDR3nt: TGTGCCAGCAGTTCCGAAGGGGCCCAAGAGACCCAGTACTTC

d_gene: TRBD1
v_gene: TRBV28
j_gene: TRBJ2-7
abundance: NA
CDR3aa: CASSLRPTGGDEQYF
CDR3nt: TGTGCCAGCAGTTTACGCCCGACAGGGGGGGACGAGCAGTACTTC

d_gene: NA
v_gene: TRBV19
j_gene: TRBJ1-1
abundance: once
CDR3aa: CASTGDLMNTEAFF
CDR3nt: TGTGCCAGTACGGGTGACCTTATGAACACTGAAGCTTTCTTT

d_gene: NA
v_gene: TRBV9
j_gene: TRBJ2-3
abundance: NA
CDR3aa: CASTPLGGAGSVDTQYF
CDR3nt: TGTGCCAGCACCCCCCTCGGAGGCGCGGGAAGTGTAGATACGCAGTATTTT

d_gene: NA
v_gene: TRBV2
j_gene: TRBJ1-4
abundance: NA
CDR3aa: CASSEGGRDELFF
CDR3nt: TGTGCCAGCAGTGAAGGTGGGAGGGATGAACTGTTTTTT

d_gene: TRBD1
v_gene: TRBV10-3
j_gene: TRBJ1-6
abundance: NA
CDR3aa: CAISEWTGTSPLHF
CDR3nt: TGTGCCATCAGTGAGTGGACAGGAACCTCACCCCTCCACTTT

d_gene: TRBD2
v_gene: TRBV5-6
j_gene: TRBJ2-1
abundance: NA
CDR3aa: CASSLVGLAGGLNEQFF
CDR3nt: TGTGCCAGCAGCTTGGTGGGACTAGCGGGGGGCCTCAATGAGCAGTTCTTC

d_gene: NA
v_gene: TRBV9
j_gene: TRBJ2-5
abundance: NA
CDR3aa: CASSGRTSSTRETQYF
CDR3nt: TGTGCCAGCAGCGGGAGAACTTCCTCGACCCGAGAGACCCAGTACTTC

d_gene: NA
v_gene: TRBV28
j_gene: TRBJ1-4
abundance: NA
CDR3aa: CASSPPREKLFF
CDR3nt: TGTGCCAGCAGTCCCCCTCGTGAAAAACTGTTTTTT

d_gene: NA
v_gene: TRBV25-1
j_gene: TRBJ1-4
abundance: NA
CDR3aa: CASSEYSAGNEKLFF
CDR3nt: TGTGCCAGCAGTGAATATAGCGCAGGAAATGAAAAACTGTTTTTT

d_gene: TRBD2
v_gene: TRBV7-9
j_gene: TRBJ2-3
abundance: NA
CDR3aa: CASGALAGGGIDTQYF
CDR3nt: TGTGCCAGCGGAGCTCTAGCGGGAGGAGGTATAGATACGCAGTATTTT

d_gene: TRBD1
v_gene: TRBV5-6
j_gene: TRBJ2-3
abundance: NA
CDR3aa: CASSQDRVSTRDTQYF
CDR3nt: TGTGCCAGCAGCCAGGACAGGGTCAGTACACGAGATACGCAGTATTTT

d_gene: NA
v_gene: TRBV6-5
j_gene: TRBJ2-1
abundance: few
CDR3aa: CASSYSWEIFNEQFF
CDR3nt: TGTGCCAGCAGTTACTCTTGGGAGATTTTCAATGAGCAGTTCTTC

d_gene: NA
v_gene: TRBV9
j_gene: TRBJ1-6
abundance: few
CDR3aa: CASSPRAGSSYNSPLHF
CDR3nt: TGTGCCAGCAGCCCCAGGGCCGGGAGCTCCTATAATTCACCCCTCCACTTT

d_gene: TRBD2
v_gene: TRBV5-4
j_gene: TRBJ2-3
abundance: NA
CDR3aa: CASSLSSGGAEATDTQYF
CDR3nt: TGTGCCAGCAGCTTGTCCAGCGGGGGGGCGGAGGCGACAGATACGCAGTATTTT

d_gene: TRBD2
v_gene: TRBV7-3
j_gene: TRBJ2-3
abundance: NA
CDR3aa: CASSKTAGDTDTQYF
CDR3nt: TGTGCCAGCAGCAAAACTGCGGGAGACACAGATACGCAGTATTTT

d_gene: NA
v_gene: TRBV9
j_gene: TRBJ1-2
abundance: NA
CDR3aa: CASSPDITRYGYTF
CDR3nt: TGTGCCAGCAGCCCAGACATAACGCGCTATGGCTACACCTTC

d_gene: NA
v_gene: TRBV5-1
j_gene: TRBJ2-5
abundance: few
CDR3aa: CASSLGQKETQYF
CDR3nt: TGCGCCAGCAGCTTGGGTCAGAAAGAGACCCAGTACTTC

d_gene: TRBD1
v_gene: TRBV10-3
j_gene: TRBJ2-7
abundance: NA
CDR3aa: CAIQGESYEQYF
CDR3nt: TGTGCCATACAGGGGGAATCCTACGAGCAGTACTTC

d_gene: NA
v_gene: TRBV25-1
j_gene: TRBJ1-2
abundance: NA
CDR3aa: CASSDRVRHGYTF
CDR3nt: TGTGCCAGCAGTGACAGGGTCAGACATGGCTACACCTTC

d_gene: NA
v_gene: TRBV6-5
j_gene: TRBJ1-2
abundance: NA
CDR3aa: CASSYPRQVDGYTF
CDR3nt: TGTGCCAGCAGTTACCCACGACAGGTGGATGGCTACACCTTC

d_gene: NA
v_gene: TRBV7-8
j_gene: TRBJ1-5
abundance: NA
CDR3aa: CASSPGENQPQHF
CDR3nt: TGTGCCAGCAGCCCCGGTGAGAATCAGCCCCAGCATTTT

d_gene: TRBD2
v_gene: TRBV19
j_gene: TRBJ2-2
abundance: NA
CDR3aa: CASSIGLAGGNTGELFF
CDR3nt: TGTGCCAGTAGTATCGGTCTAGCGGGGGGGAACACCGGGGAGCTGTTTTTT

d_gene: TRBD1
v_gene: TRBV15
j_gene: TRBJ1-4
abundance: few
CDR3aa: CATSSPSDRGLGEKLFF
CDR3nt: TGTGCCACCAGCAGCCCCTCCGACAGGGGGCTTGGAGAAAAACTGTTTTTT

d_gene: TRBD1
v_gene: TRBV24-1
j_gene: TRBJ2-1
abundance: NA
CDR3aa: CATSDPTTGLGSYNEQFF
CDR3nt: TGTGCCACCAGTGATCCAACGACAGGGTTAGGCTCCTACAATGAGCAGTTCTTC

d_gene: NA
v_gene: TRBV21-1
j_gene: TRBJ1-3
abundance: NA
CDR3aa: CASSKAQGMGNTIYF
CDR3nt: TGTGCCAGCAGCAAAGCGCAGGGGATGGGAAACACCATATATTTT

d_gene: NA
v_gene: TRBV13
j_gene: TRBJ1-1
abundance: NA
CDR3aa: CASSLEGEGWNTEAFF
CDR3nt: TGTGCCAGCAGCTTGGAGGGAGAAGGCTGGAACACTGAAGCTTTCTTT

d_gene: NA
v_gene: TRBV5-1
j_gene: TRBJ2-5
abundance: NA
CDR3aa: CASSIRDKQETQYF
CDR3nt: TGCGCCAGCAGCATACGGGACAAGCAAGAGACCCAGTACTTC

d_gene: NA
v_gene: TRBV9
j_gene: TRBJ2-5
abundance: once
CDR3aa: CASSVATLAEAQETQYF
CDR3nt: TGTGCCAGCAGCGTAGCTACTTTAGCGGAGGCTCAAGAGACCCAGTACTTC

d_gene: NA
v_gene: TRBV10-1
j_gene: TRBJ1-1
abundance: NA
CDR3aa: CASSSGGTEAFF
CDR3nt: TGCGCCAGCAGTTCGGGGGGAACTGAAGCTTTCTTT